These 25 T cell receptor beta chains originate from one sample sequenced in a study of T-cell memory formation after mild COVID-19. MiXCR, run by TCRdb on the 5' RACE reads, gives a single entry per CDR3 protein. The sample records under 550,000 distinct CDR3 sequences, around a sixth being singletons. Sequencing was carried out using PBMCs or a T cell subset sorted from them (not recorded which). These receptor sequences come from an adult woman who had mild COVID-19 (a few samples of this study predate the infection). Cell type and time point are not known.

The chain is built from TRBV5-5 and TRBJ2-3; D is undetermined. V was clipped by 3 bases and J by 6 bases, with 8 bases between them. Germline V lookup: CDR1 SGHKS, CDR2 YYEKEE (reference sequence). The CDR3 is 12 amino acids. The CDR3 DNA reads TGTGCCAGCAGCTCGGGCTATGATACGCAGTATTTT. Translated, it gives CASSSGYDTQYF.

This clonotype was picked up a small number of times. The gene calls are TRBV7-3 and TRBJ1-1; the match to TRBD1 covers 8 bases. Germline values: CDR1 SGHTA, CDR2 FQGTGA. V trimming: 4 bases; J trimming: 3 bases; junction bases outside the gene matches: 7. This CDR3 has 15 amino acids. CDR3 residues: CASSSRTGRDTEAFF. CDR3 bases: TGTGCCAGCAGCTCCAGGACAGGGAGGGACACTGAAGCTTTCTTT.

This clonotype showed up many times. The J gene is TRBJ2-3, the V gene TRBV12-3 or TRBV12-4; possibly TRBD2 for D (6 bases). Trimming pared 7 bases from V and 6 bases from J, leaving 17 bases between. This CDR3 is 14 amino acids long. The CDR3 nucleotides read TGTGCCAGCACCGACCGGAGGGAAACGGATACGCAGTATTTT. Its protein is CASTDRRETDTQYF.

At least ten counts were recorded for this clonotype. The rearrangement links TRBV5-5 to TRBJ2-7; D gene unclear. This CDR3 region has 15 residues. The V gene lost 1 base and the J gene lost 5 bases, with 16 bases spanning the gap. Germline V lookup: CDR1 SGHKS, CDR2 YYEKEE (reference sequence). The CDR3 region is CASSLIGNPRDEQYF. The CDR3 bases are TGTGCCAGCAGCTTGATTGGCAACCCTCGGGACGAGCAGTACTTC.

In this sample, this clonotype turned up a few times. The chain joins TRBV7-2 to TRBJ2-1; 13 bases align to TRBD2. CDR3 length equals 15 residues. The germline CDR1 and CDR2 sequences are SGHTA and FQGNSA. With V trimmed by 5 bases and J by 9 bases, 7 bases remained unmatched. The CDR3 is CASSPGLAGVLEQFF. CDR3 DNA: TGTGCCAGCAGCCCCGGACTAGCGGGAGTGCTTGAGCAGTTCTTC.

The table lists this clonotype with many counts. The CDR3 region is CSASPGTDNYEQYF. Here the CDR3 DNA reads TGCAGTGCTTCTCCCGGGACAGATAACTACGAGCAGTACTTC. This sequence joins TRBV20-1 and TRBJ2-7; TRBD1 aligns across 7 bases. The trim removed 5 bases at V and 3 bases at J, leaving 10 bases unmatched. The CDR3 extends over 14 amino acids. Germline CDR1 reads DFQATT; CDR2 reads SNEGSKA (reference sequence).

The chain combines TRBV18 with TRBJ1-1; D is unresolved. The CDR3 runs 13 residues. From germline, CDR1 is KGHSH and CDR2 LQKENI. Between the trimmed V and J ends, which lost 2 bases and 12 bases, there was a span of 16 bases. CDR3 sequence: CASSPKVTAETFF. CDR3 DNA: TGTGCCAGCTCACCAAAAGTTACCGCCGAAACTTTCTTT.

The chain links TRBV4-1 to TRBJ2-7; tentative D call: TRBD2 (6 bases). Trimming removed 1 base from V and 0 bases from J, with 13 bases in between. Germline CDR1 is MGHRA and CDR2 is YSYEKL. The CDR3 sequence is 16 residues long. The CDR3 DNA sequence: TGCGCCAGCAGCCAAGGTCTAGCGAAGAGCTCCTACGAGCAGTACTTC. This encodes CASSQGLAKSSYEQYF.

This clonotype has just a few counts. The rearrangement links TRBV20-1 to TRBJ1-2, with D maybe TRBD1 (6 bases). The germline CDR1 and CDR2 sequences are DFQATT and SNEGSKA (reference sequence). V was clipped by 5 bases and J by 9 bases, with 16 bases between them. This CDR3 region has 12 residues. The CDR3 bases are TGCAGTGCTCACCTGCAGGGGTATAGCTACACCTTC. The encoded protein is CSAHLQGYSYTF.

This clonotype was found a few times. The junction and the germline gene differ at one end; a read error may be behind it. This chain joins TRBV20-1 and TRBJ2-3; D assignment may be TRBD1 or TRBD2 (5 bases each). CDR3 length equals 14 residues. Germline-derived CDR1 and CDR2 are DFQATT and SNEGSKA (reference sequence). CDR3 DNA: TGCCGTGCTAGAGGTTGGGGGAGTACAGATACGCAGTATTTT. Translation: CRARGWGSTDTQYF.

This clonotype was detected only a few times. The genes are TRBV4-3 and TRBJ2-2; no clear D. The CDR3 consists of 16 residues. Germline CDR1 LGHNA, CDR2 YSLEER. V was clipped by 3 bases and J by 1 base, with 12 bases between them. CDR3 sequence: CASSQASSGNTGELFF. DNA for the CDR3: TGCGCCAGCAGCCAGGCTAGTTCAGGGAACACCGGGGAGCTGTTTTTT.

The genes are TRBV5-1 and TRBJ2-7, with 7 positions matching TRBD1. The CDR3 is 13 residues long. The germline V gene has CDR1 SGHRS and CDR2 YFSETQ. With 2 bases clipped from V and 5 bases from J, the junction kept 4 bases outside the gene matches. The CDR3 loop reads CASSFTGADEQYF. The CDR3 region has the DNA TGCGCCAGCAGCTTCACAGGGGCTGACGAGCAGTACTTC.

The chain carries TRBV9 and TRBJ2-1; 9 bases align to TRBD1. CDR1 and CDR2 from the germline V gene are SGDLS and YYNGEE. The CDR3 sequence is 14 residues long. With V trimmed by 3 bases and J by 8 bases, 6 bases remained unmatched. CDR3 sequence reads: CASSAGTGIHEQFF. For the CDR3, the DNA is TGTGCCAGCAGCGCCGGGACAGGGATCCATGAGCAGTTCTTC.

This clonotype was picked up many times. V and J are TRBV15 and TRBJ2-1; D may correspond to TRBD1 or TRBD2 (5 bases each). V was pared by 0 bases and J by 9 bases, with 12 bases between. This CDR3 comprises 14 residues. Germline V lookup: CDR1 LNHNV, CDR2 YYDKDF (reference sequence). The DNA for the CDR3 is TGTGCCACCAGCAGAGAGAGGGGTGTGGTTGAGCAGTTCTTC. This encodes CATSRERGVVEQFF.

In this sample, this clonotype turned up a few times. V usage is TRBV7-6 and J usage is TRBJ2-2; D could derive from TRBD1 or TRBD2 (5 bases each). Germline CDR1 SGHVS, CDR2 FNYEAQ. The CDR3 has 16 amino acids. V was trimmed by 5 bases and J by 0 bases, leaving 13 bases between them. CDR3 loop: CASSQGATANTGELFF. CDR3 bases: TGTGCCAGCAGCCAGGGAGCTACAGCGAACACCGGGGAGCTGTTTTTT.

The J gene is TRBJ1-2, the V gene TRBV2, with D perhaps TRBD1 (6 bases). V lost 4 bases to trimming and J lost 7 bases, with 13 bases between them. CDR3 length equals 13 residues. The germline V gene encodes CDR1 SNHLY and CDR2 FYNNEI. The CDR3 loop reads CASSAQGLIGYTF. The CDR3 region has the DNA TGTGCCAGCAGTGCACAGGGATTAATTGGCTACACCTTC.

V and J are TRBV7-9 and TRBJ2-5, with 8 bases aligning to TRBD1. Per germline, CDR1 SEHNR and CDR2 FQNEAQ (reference sequence). The V gene end was trimmed by 1 base and the J gene end by 1 base; junction bases not matched to a gene: 2. This CDR3 is 15 amino acids long. CDR3 nucleotides: TGTGCCAGCAGCTTAGGACAGGGGCCCCAAGAGACCCAGTACTTC. Translation gives CASSLGQGPQETQYF.

The rearrangement links TRBV5-1 to TRBJ2-1, with D possibly matching TRBD2 (6 bases). This CDR3 contains 14 residues. The V end was cut by 1 base, the J end by 5 bases, with 10 bases between. Germline V gives CDR1 SGHRS, CDR2 YFSETQ. The CDR3 nucleotides are TGCGCCAGCAGCTTGACTAGCATCCACAATGAGCAGTTCTTC. It is translated as CASSLTSIHNEQFF.

This clonotype was observed a handful of times. The rearrangement joins TRBV20-1 to TRBJ1-2; tentative D call: TRBD1 (6 bases). CDR1 DFQATT and CDR2 SNEGSKA come from the germline V gene (reference sequence). The ends were cut back, 1 base at V and 4 bases at J, with 10 bases in the middle. The length of the CDR3 is 13 residues. The CDR3 DNA reads as TGCAGTGCTAGAGTCATGACAGGCTATGGCTACACCTTC. It codes for CSARVMTGYGYTF.

This clonotype was seen more than once but under ten times. The V and J genes are TRBV5-1 and TRBJ2-2; D is unclear. Trimming removed 2 bases from V and 1 base from J, with 12 bases in between. The CDR3 has 16 amino acids. Per germline, CDR1 SGHRS and CDR2 YFSETQ. CDR3 coding DNA: TGCGCCAGCAGCTTTCCACTTGACGAGAACACCGGGGAGCTGTTTTTT. Its protein is CASSFPLDENTGELFF.

V is TRBV11-2 and J is TRBJ1-5; the D gene is possibly TRBD1 (5 bases). Germline V gene sequence: CDR1 SGHAT, CDR2 FQNNGV. The germline V and J ends were trimmed by 5 bases and 0 bases, with 8 bases remaining between them. The CDR3 covers 14 residues. The CDR3, as DNA: TGTGCCAGCAGCCTGGGACCTAGCAATCAGCCCCAGCATTTT. This encodes CASSLGPSNQPQHF.

The V gene is TRBV18, the J gene TRBJ2-2; D uncertain. The CDR3 is 13 amino acids. Germline V lookup: CDR1 KGHSH, CDR2 LQKENI. V lost 4 bases, J lost 4 bases, and 7 bases lay in between. The CDR3 nucleotides are TGTGCCAGCTCACGGGCCAGCACCGGGGAGCTGTTTTTT. Translating it yields CASSRASTGELFF.

The sample holds a few counts of this clonotype. This chain joins TRBV7-9 and TRBJ1-6; 9 bases align to TRBD1. Trimming took 4 bases from V and 10 from J; bases not matched to a gene: 11. CDR3 length: 16 residues. The germline CDR1 and CDR2 sequences are SEHNR and FQNEAQ (reference sequence). The CDR3, as DNA: TGTGCCAGCAGCTCTCCCTCCGGGACAGGGATGTCACCCCTCCACTTT. It translates to CASSSPSGTGMSPLHF.

This clonotype was counted only a few times. This chain joins TRBV11-2 and TRBJ2-1; D is possibly TRBD2 (6 bases). Germline V lookup: CDR1 SGHAT, CDR2 FQNNGV. Trimming stripped 2 bases from V and 6 bases from J, with 11 bases between. This CDR3 is built from 14 residues. For the CDR3, the DNA is TGTGCCAGCAGCTTACGAGCGGGCGGCAATGAGCAGTTCTTC. Translating gives CASSLRAGGNEQFF. Full variable domain (remainder filled in from reference TRBV11-2 and TRBJ2-1): EAGVAQSPRYKIIEKRQSVAFWCNPISGHATLYWYQQILGQGPKLLIQFQNNGVVDDSQLPKDRFSAERLKGVDSTLKIQPAKLEDSAVYLCASSLRAGGNEQFFGPGTRLTVL.

This chain connects TRBV6-5 to TRBJ1-5, with a tentative D call TRBD1 (5 bases). CDR3 length: 13 amino acids. From germline, CDR1 is MNHEY and CDR2 SVGAGI. Trimming removed 6 bases at V and 2 bases at J, with 8 bases between. In nucleotides, the CDR3 is TGTGCCAGCAGGGGCAGGGGCAATCAGCCCCAGCATTTT. Its protein is CASRGRGNQPQHF.